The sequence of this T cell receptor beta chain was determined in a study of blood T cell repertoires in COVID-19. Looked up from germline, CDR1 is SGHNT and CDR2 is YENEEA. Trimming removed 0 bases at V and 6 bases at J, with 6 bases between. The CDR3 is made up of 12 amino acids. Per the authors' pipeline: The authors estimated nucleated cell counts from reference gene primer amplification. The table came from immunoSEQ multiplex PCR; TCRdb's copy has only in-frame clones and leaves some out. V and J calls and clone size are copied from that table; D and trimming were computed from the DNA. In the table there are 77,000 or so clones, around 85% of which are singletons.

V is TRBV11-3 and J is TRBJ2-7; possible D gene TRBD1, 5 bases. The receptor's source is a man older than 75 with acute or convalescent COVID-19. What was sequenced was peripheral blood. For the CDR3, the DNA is TGTGCCAGCAGCTTAGACAGGGTCGAGCAGTACTTC. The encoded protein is CASSLDRVEQYF. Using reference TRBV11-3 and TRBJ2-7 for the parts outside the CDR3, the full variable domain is EAGVVQSPRYKIIEKKQPVAFWCNPISGHNTLYWYLQNLGQGPELLIRYENEEAVDDSQLPKDRFSAERLKGVDSTLKIQPAELGDSAVYLCASSLDRVEQYFGPGTRLTVT.